One sample yielded the 31 T cell receptor beta chains listed below, sequenced in a study of blood T cell repertoires in COVID-19 (TCRdb year 2020). Library prep was done by the immunoSEQ multiplex PCR assay. TCRdb took over this immuneACCESS table, retaining in-frame rearrangements with V and J assigned. Such tables are incomplete; in checked studies, under half of the missing clones stem from an unresolved V gene, and the remainder is unexplained. Here the sample has around 130,000 clones; approximately 84% occur a single time. The biggest ten clones account for approximately 1.6% of the sample. The sequenced sample was PBMCs or T cells enriched from blood (not recorded which). These receptors were taken from a woman aged 18-29 years who had been exposed to COVID-19.

The CDR3, as DNA: TGTGCCAGCAGCGTAGAACAGGCCAGGGATGGCTACACCTTC. This codes for CASSVEQARDGYTF. The V call is TRBV9, the J call TRBJ1-2, with D perhaps TRBD1 (5 bases). CDR3 size: 14 residues. Deletions cut 0 bases from V and 6 bases from J, with 12 bases between. Germline loops: CDR1 SGDLS, CDR2 YYNGEE.

The V and J genes are TRBV4-1 and TRBJ1-6; D is possibly TRBD1 (6 bases). The CDR3 contains 20 residues. With 1 base removed from V and 0 bases from J, the gap between germline ends came to 19 bases. Germline values: CDR1 MGHRA, CDR2 YSYEKL. The CDR3 loop reads CASSQAMTGASSSYNSPLHF. DNA for the CDR3: TGCGCCAGCAGCCAAGCAATGACAGGCGCTTCTAGCTCCTATAATTCACCCCTCCACTTT.

The chain recombines TRBV4-1 with TRBJ1-3; a possible D gene is TRBD1 (5 bases). CDR3 length equals 15 residues. Trimming took off 4 bases at V and 0 bases at J, with 10 bases between the two ends. Per germline, CDR1 MGHRA and CDR2 YSYEKL. The CDR3 loop is CASSLDSFSGNTIYF. CDR3 in DNA: TGCGCCAGCAGCCTTGACAGTTTCTCTGGAAACACCATATATTTT.

This clone was seen only a few times. This chain connects TRBV18 to TRBJ2-2, with 8 bases identical to TRBD1. In germline, CDR1 is KGHSH, CDR2 LQKENI. Trimming cost V 3 bases and J 4 bases; bases outside gene matches: 16. CDR3 size: 19 residues. The CDR3 coding sequence is TGTGCCAGCTCACCTGCCATGGGACAGGTCATTTCGGGCACCGGGGAGCTGTTTTTT. It translates to CASSPAMGQVISGTGELFF.

The J gene is TRBJ1-2, the V gene TRBV29-1; 8 bases align to TRBD1. Germline values: CDR1 SQVTM, CDR2 ANQGSEA. The V segment lost 4 bases and the J segment 4 bases; nucleotides outside the gene matches: 11. The CDR3 has 15 amino acids. CDR3 bases: TGCAGCGTTGTCCCCCAGGGGGCGCTGGGCTATGGCTACACCTTC. This sequence encodes CSVVPQGALGYGYTF.

V gene TRBV7-8 combines with J gene TRBJ1-5, with 8 bases that match TRBD1. Per the germline V gene, CDR1 is SGHVS and CDR2 is FQNEAQ. Trimming cost V 3 bases and J 6 bases; bases outside gene matches: 4. This CDR3 region has 14 residues. The CDR3: CASSLTGASQPQHF. CDR3 nucleotide sequence: TGTGCCAGCAGCTTGACAGGGGCCAGTCAGCCCCAGCATTTT.

This clone was seen only a few times. The V call is TRBV9, the J call TRBJ2-5; 9 nucleotides agree with TRBD1. V lost 2 bases, J lost 5 bases, and 10 bases stayed unmatched. The CDR3 length is 16 residues. Germline values: CDR1 SGDLS, CDR2 YYNGEE. The CDR3: CASSVRPGQGIETQYF. As DNA, the CDR3 is TGTGCCAGCAGCGTTAGGCCGGGACAGGGAATCGAGACCCAGTACTTC.

The rearrangement uses TRBV9 and TRBJ1-4; D possibly corresponds to TRBD1 (5 bases). The V end lost 0 bases, the J end lost 4 bases, and 10 bases lay between the germline ends. Per germline, CDR1 SGDLS and CDR2 YYNGEE. This CDR3 has 15 residues. This CDR3 is CASSVATGLNEKLFF. CDR3 coding DNA: TGTGCCAGCAGCGTAGCTACAGGTCTTAATGAAAAACTGTTTTTT. The whole variable domain, filled in from reference TRBV9 and TRBJ1-4, reads DSGVTQTPKHLITATGQRVTLRCSPRSGDLSVYWYQQSLDQGLQFLIQYYNGEERAKGNILERFSAQQFPDLHSELNLSSLELGDSALYFCASSVATGLNEKLFFGSGTQLSVL.

This chain joins TRBV30 and TRBJ1-5; D is undetermined. V was pared by 2 bases and J by 0 bases, with 8 bases between. From germline, CDR1 is GTSNPN and CDR2 SVGIG (reference sequence). This CDR3 is 14 amino acids long. In nucleotides, the CDR3 is TGTGCCTGGAGTCCCCAATCTAGCAATCAGCCCCAGCATTTT. As protein: CAWSPQSSNQPQHF. Looking up the rest from reference TRBV30 and TRBJ1-5 gives the full variable domain: SQTIHQWPATLVQPVGSPLSLECTVEGTSNPNLYWYRQAAGRGLQLLFYSVGIGQISSEVPQNLSASRPQDRQFILSSKKLLLSDSGFYLCAWSPQSSNQPQHFGDGTRLSIL.

The chain has TRBV14 and TRBJ1-1, with 8 bases matching TRBD1. The germline gives CDR1 SGHDN, CDR2 FVKESK. The V and J ends lost 4 bases and 2 bases, in that order; junction bases with no gene match: 9. The length of the CDR3 is 16 residues. For the CDR3, the DNA is TGTGCCAGCAGCCCCCAAGACAGGGGACTCAACACTGAAGCTTTCTTT. Translation: CASSPQDRGLNTEAFF.

The chain links TRBV27 to TRBJ2-1, with 9 bases aligning to TRBD2. With V trimmed by 2 bases and J by 7 bases, 6 bases remained unmatched. The CDR3 is 15 residues long. From germline, CDR1 is MNHEY and CDR2 SMNVEV (reference sequence). CDR3 coding DNA: TGTGCCAGCAGTTTACTGGTGGGACTAGCAAATGAGCAGTTCTTC. Amino acid sequence: CASSLLVGLANEQFF.

The J gene is TRBJ2-4, the V gene TRBV9, with D tentatively TRBD2 (6 bases). CDR1 is SGDLS and CDR2 is YYNGEE in the germline V gene. The CDR3 is 16 residues long. V dropped 3 bases and J dropped 0 bases, with 13 bases sitting between them. The CDR3 nucleotides read TGTGCCAGCAGCGGGACCGAAGCGGGAGCCAAAAACATTCAGTACTTC. This encodes CASSGTEAGAKNIQYF.

The chain has TRBV30 and TRBJ1-5; the D gene is possibly TRBD1 (6 bases). V lost 1 base, J lost 7 bases, and 23 bases lay in between. The CDR3 is 17 residues long. Germline V gene data show CDR1 as GTSNPN and CDR2 as SVGIG (reference sequence). CDR3 DNA: TGTGCCTGGAGTGACGAACTGGAGGCCTGGGGACACCAGCCCCAGCATTTT. This encodes CAWSDELEAWGHQPQHF.

The chain is built from TRBV30 and TRBJ2-3, with 8 nucleotides matching TRBD2. Germline assignment: CDR1 GTSNPN and CDR2 SVGIG (reference sequence). The CDR3 sequence is 13 residues long. V gave up 3 bases and J gave up 4 bases; unmatched junction bases: 3. The CDR3 region is CAWSGGAADTQYF. The CDR3 bases are TGTGCCTGGAGCGGGGGGGCCGCAGATACGCAGTATTTT.

V gene TRBV5-4 combines with J gene TRBJ2-7, with TRBD1 matching over 7 bases. V lost 5 bases and J lost 3; bases outside the gene matches: 2. CDR3 length: 12 amino acids. The germline CDR1 and CDR2 sequences are SGHNT and YYREEE (reference sequence). For the CDR3, the DNA is TGTGCCAGCAGTCGGGACAGCTACGAGCAGTACTTC. It is translated as CASSRDSYEQYF.

The sample holds one count of this clone. V is TRBV6-5 and J is TRBJ1-2; 9 bases align to TRBD1. The CDR3 consists of 14 residues. Germline-derived CDR1 and CDR2 are MNHEY and SVGAGI. V lost 7 bases and J lost 4; bases outside the gene matches: 7. The CDR3 DNA follows: TGTGCCAGCACCTCGGACAGGGGACTCTATGGCTACACCTTC. Its translation: CASTSDRGLYGYTF.

The chain has TRBV28 and TRBJ1-2; D possibly corresponds to TRBD1 (5 bases). Trimming took off 3 bases at V and 8 bases at J, with 13 bases between the two ends. This CDR3 is 13 amino acids long. Germline V gives CDR1 MDHEN, CDR2 SYDVKM. The CDR3 loop reads CASSFLGLGGYTF. CDR3 DNA sequence: TGTGCCAGCAGTTTCTTGGGGCTGGGGGGCTACACCTTC.

The chain joins TRBV9 to TRBJ2-3, with 16 bases lining up with TRBD2. This CDR3 comprises 20 residues. Trimming removed 0 bases from V and 0 bases from J; junction bases left unmatched: 7. Germline V CDR1 and CDR2: SGDLS, YYNGEE. CDR3 sequence reads: CASSVVGGTSGRESTDTQYF. CDR3 bases: TGTGCCAGCAGCGTAGTAGGTGGGACTAGCGGGAGGGAGAGCACAGATACGCAGTATTTT.

V usage is TRBV19 and J usage is TRBJ2-1, with TRBD2 matching over 7 bases. The CDR3 loop spans 13 amino acids. The V and J ends lost 4 bases and 8 bases, in that order; junction bases with no gene match: 5. Germline V gives CDR1 LNHDA, CDR2 SQIVND (reference sequence). CDR3 coding DNA: TGTGCCAGTAGTAACGGAGCGGGATATGAGCAGTTCTTC. Translating it yields CASSNGAGYEQFF. The whole variable domain, remainder taken from reference TRBV19 and TRBJ2-1, is DGGITQSPKYLFRKEGQNVTLSCEQNLNHDAMYWYRQDPGQGLRLIYYSQIVNDFQKGDIAEGYSVSREKKESFPLTVTSAQKNPTAFYLCASSNGAGYEQFFGPGTRLTVL.

This CDR3 is CASSIGSGGRWSPLHF. CDR3 bases: TGTGCCAGTAGTATAGGCAGCGGGGGGCGATGGTCACCCCTCCACTTT. The J gene is TRBJ1-6, the V gene TRBV19, with TRBD1 as a possible D gene (6 bases). Trimming took off 1 base at V and 10 bases at J, with 17 bases between the two ends. This CDR3 comprises 16 residues. Germline CDR1 LNHDA, CDR2 SQIVND (reference sequence).

In its sample, this clone was seen a few times. The J gene is TRBJ2-7, the V gene TRBV29-1, with 7 bases lining up with TRBD2. The CDR3 sequence is 13 residues long. Unmatched junction bases numbered 10, after V lost 5 bases and J lost 6 bases. From germline, CDR1 is SQVTM and CDR2 ANQGSEA. For the CDR3, the DNA is TGCAGCGTTCGGGAGGTCCTTTTTGGCGAGCAGTACTTC. Its translation: CSVREVLFGEQYF.

The V gene is TRBV12-3 or TRBV12-4, the J gene TRBJ2-7; D call uncertain. The CDR3 contains 12 residues. Trimming pared 5 bases from V and 3 bases from J, leaving 8 bases between. The chain's CDR3 is CASSTASYEQYF. The CDR3 DNA is TGTGCCAGCAGTACCGCTAGCTACGAGCAGTACTTC.

The chain employs TRBV3-1 (or the pseudogene TRBV3-2) and TRBJ2-2, with 10 positions matching TRBD2. This CDR3 region has 15 residues. Looked up from germline, CDR1 is LGHDT and CDR2 is YNNKEL (reference sequence). Trimming removed 7 bases from V and 4 bases from J; junction bases left unmatched: 6. This CDR3 reads CASTKSGRGTGELFF. The CDR3 DNA reads TGTGCCAGCACCAAAAGCGGGAGGGGCACCGGGGAGCTGTTTTTT.

The chain employs TRBV6-4 and TRBJ2-7; TRBD2 matches 8 bases. The germline CDR1 and CDR2 sequences are MRHNA and SNTAGT. The CDR3 loop spans 15 amino acids. V shed 1 base, J shed 2 bases, and the junction held 4 bases outside the gene matches. The CDR3 DNA is TGTGCCAGCAGTGACTGGAGCGGGAGCACCTACGAGCAGTACTTC. As protein: CASSDWSGSTYEQYF.

This sequence joins TRBV19 and TRBJ2-2, with D possibly TRBD1 on 6 matching bases. V was cut by 3 bases and J by 4 bases, with 6 bases left in between. The CDR3 contains 13 residues. Germline V gene sequence: CDR1 LNHDA, CDR2 SQIVND (reference sequence). CDR3 sequence (DNA): TGTGCCAGTAGTATCAGGGGCACCGGGGAGCTGTTTTTT. It encodes CASSIRGTGELFF.

J is TRBJ1-1 and V is TRBV6-5, with D tentatively TRBD1 (5 bases). The ends were cut back, 7 bases at V and 0 bases at J, with 9 bases in the middle. Germline values: CDR1 MNHEY, CDR2 SVGAGI. The CDR3 has 13 residues. The CDR3 spells CASKLTVNTEAFF. CDR3 nucleotide sequence: TGTGCCAGCAAATTGACAGTGAACACTGAAGCTTTCTTT.

The genes are TRBV19 and TRBJ2-7, with D maybe TRBD2 (6 bases). This CDR3 comprises 14 residues. Germline V lookup: CDR1 LNHDA, CDR2 SQIVND (reference sequence). The V end lost 7 bases, the J end lost 6 bases, and 19 bases lay between the germline ends. CDR3 nucleotides: TGTGCCAGTACTCCCCGACTAGATTCGGCCGAGCAGTACTTC. Amino acids: CASTPRLDSAEQYF. The full variable domain, with the rest looked up from reference TRBV19 and TRBJ2-7, is DGGITQSPKYLFRKEGQNVTLSCEQNLNHDAMYWYRQDPGQGLRLIYYSQIVNDFQKGDIAEGYSVSREKKESFPLTVTSAQKNPTAFYLCASTPRLDSAEQYFGPGTRLTVT.

V and J are TRBV6-5 and TRBJ2-3, with 8 bases aligning to TRBD1. Per germline, CDR1 MNHEY and CDR2 SVGAGI. Trimming took 2 bases from V and 4 from J; bases not matched to a gene: 2. The CDR3 sequence is 14 residues long. CDR3 amino acids: CASSYEDRADTQYF. CDR3 DNA sequence: TGTGCCAGCAGTTACGAGGACAGGGCAGATACGCAGTATTTT.

This rearrangement joins TRBV4-3 to TRBJ2-1; D possibly corresponds to TRBD2 (5 bases). The CDR3 loop spans 14 amino acids. Germline V lookup: CDR1 LGHNA, CDR2 YSLEER. V gave up 3 bases and J gave up 6 bases, with 12 bases separating them. The CDR3 is CASSQGEEVNEQFF. The CDR3 bases are TGCGCCAGCAGCCAGGGAGAAGAGGTCAATGAGCAGTTCTTC.

This clone has only one observation. The chain combines TRBV7-8 with TRBJ1-2; TRBD1 matches at 7 bases. Germline V gene data show CDR1 as SGHVS and CDR2 as FQNEAQ. With 3 bases clipped from V and 7 bases from J, the junction kept 8 bases outside the gene matches. CDR3 length equals 14 residues. CDR3 DNA: TGTGCCAGCAGCTTTGTGACAGGGCGGGCTGGCTACACCTTC. Its protein product is CASSFVTGRAGYTF.

V gene TRBV18 combines with J gene TRBJ2-7; D gene unclear. Germline lookup yields CDR1 KGHSH and CDR2 LQKENI. This CDR3 spans 13 amino acids. V was cut by 0 bases and J by 7 bases, with 10 bases left in between. CDR3 sequence: CASSPPIRVEQYF. The DNA for the CDR3 is TGTGCCAGCTCACCACCGATACGGGTTGAGCAGTACTTC.